The 11 T cell receptor beta chains in this list originate from one sample, sequenced in a study of identical twins' blood T cells. One entry per CDR3 protein results from TCRdb running MiXCR on the 5' RACE reads. Altogether 350,000 to 400,000 distinct CDR3 sequences are present, under 30% being singletons, with the ten largest covering 6% to 7%. The sequenced sample consisted of PBMCs. The source is a woman aged 18-55 years in good health.

The chain uses TRBV2 and TRBJ1-2; maybe TRBD1 (6 bases). CDR3 length: 12 residues. Per the germline V gene, CDR1 is SNHLY and CDR2 is FYNNEI. Trimming removed 8 bases at V and 2 bases at J, with 9 bases between. As DNA, the CDR3 is TGTGCCAGCCGGAGGGGGAACTATGGCTACACCTTC. Its protein product is CASRRGNYGYTF.

This clonotype was recorded at least ten times. The rearrangement uses TRBV14 and TRBJ1-1; perhaps TRBD1 as D (5 bases). The CDR3 length is 16 residues. V lost 0 bases and J lost 3, with 14 bases in between. Germline values: CDR1 SGHDN, CDR2 FVKESK. CDR3 coding DNA: TGTGCCAGCAGCCAAGATCTCGGGGGTTTGGACACTGAAGCTTTCTTT. The encoded protein is CASSQDLGGLDTEAFF.

This clonotype was found once. V is TRBV7-3 and J is TRBJ2-1; the D is unclear. The germline V and J ends were trimmed by 2 bases and 7 bases, with 12 bases remaining between them. Germline V CDR1 and CDR2: SGHTA, FQGTGA. The CDR3 consists of 14 residues. In DNA, the CDR3 is TGTGCCAGCAGCTTAGACCGCGTAGGTAATGAGCAGTTCTTC. Residues: CASSLDRVGNEQFF.

V gene TRBV5-6 combines with J gene TRBJ2-1; TRBD2 matches 7 bases. The J segment lost 14 bases and the V segment lost 2 bases, leaving 13 bases of the junction unmatched. The CDR3 is 14 amino acids. Per the germline V gene, CDR1 is SGHDT and CDR2 is YYEEEE. DNA of the CDR3: TGTGCCAGCAGCTTAATTTCCAATCGGGCGGGGGAGTTCTTC. Translating it yields CASSLISNRAGEFF. The full variable domain, completed using reference TRBV5-6 and TRBJ2-1, is DAGVTQSPTHLIKTRGQQVTLRCSPKSGHDTVSWYQQALGQGPQFIFQYYEEEERQRGNFPDRFSGHQFPNYSSELNVNALLLGDSALYLCASSLISNRAGEFFGPGTRLTVL.

This clonotype has a handful of counts. The chain recombines TRBV7-2 with TRBJ2-3, with D tentatively TRBD2 (6 bases). Trimming pared 3 bases from V and 2 bases from J, leaving 9 bases between. Germline lookup yields CDR1 SGHTA and CDR2 FQGNSA. This CDR3 contains 14 residues. For the CDR3, the DNA is TGTGCCAGCAGCTTTGGGGGGTTCACAGATACGCAGTATTTT. It codes for CASSFGGFTDTQYF.

V is TRBV20-1 and J is TRBJ2-1; D not certain. The germline V and J ends were trimmed by 0 bases and 8 bases, with 5 bases remaining between them. Germline V gives CDR1 DFQATT, CDR2 SNEGSKA (reference sequence). The CDR3 has 11 residues. CDR3 region: CSARDLYEQFF. The CDR3 DNA follows: TGCAGTGCTAGAGACCTGTATGAGCAGTTCTTC.

This clonotype has just a few counts. V gene TRBV11-2 combines with J gene TRBJ1-2; 9 nucleotides align to TRBD1. The length of the CDR3 is 16 residues. Per germline, CDR1 SGHAT and CDR2 FQNNGV. J lost 3 bases, V lost 5 bases, and 10 bases had no gene match. The CDR3: CASSLTGQGGDYGYTF. Written as DNA, the CDR3 is TGTGCCAGCAGCCTAACGGGACAGGGTGGGGACTATGGCTACACCTTC.

This clonotype was picked up a small number of times. The chain uses TRBV19 and TRBJ2-2; the D gene is possibly TRBD2 (5 bases). The CDR3 is 19 amino acids. V gave up 0 bases and J gave up 0 bases, with 17 bases separating them. The germline V gene has CDR1 LNHDA and CDR2 SQIVND (reference sequence). CDR3 bases: TGTGCCAGTAGTATAGATAGCGACGGTTTCCTCGCGAACACCGGGGAGCTGTTTTTT. Encoded protein: CASSIDSDGFLANTGELFF. Variable domain in full (rest from reference TRBV19 and TRBJ2-2): DGGITQSPKYLFRKEGQNVTLSCEQNLNHDAMYWYRQDPGQGLRLIYYSQIVNDFQKGDIAEGYSVSREKKESFPLTVTSAQKNPTAFYLCASSIDSDGFLANTGELFFGEGSRLTVL.

This sequence joins TRBV7-9 and TRBJ1-1, with D unclear. There are 16 residues in the CDR3. V lost 2 bases, J lost 2 bases, and 15 bases lay in between. Germline assignment: CDR1 SEHNR and CDR2 FQNEAQ (reference sequence). DNA for the CDR3: TGTGCCAGCAGCTTACAACCCGGGCAGCTTAACACTGAAGCTTTCTTT. Translating gives CASSLQPGQLNTEAFF.

This clonotype was recorded a few times. At one end the junction does not follow the germline gene, possibly because of a read error. This sequence joins TRBV29-1 and TRBJ1-3, with D uncertain. From germline, CDR1 is SQVTM and CDR2 ANQGSEA. CDR3 size: 14 residues. This chain's CDR3 is CSVAMTHSGNTIYF. The CDR3 bases are TGCAGCGTTGCCATGACTCACTCTGGAAATACCATATATTTT.

This clonotype was observed a handful of times. The CDR3 loop reads CASSPRGTSGRNEQFF. CDR3 coding DNA: TGTGCCAGCAGCCCTCGTGGGACTAGCGGGAGGAATGAGCAGTTCTTC. The chain joins TRBV9 to TRBJ2-1; TRBD2 agrees at 15 bases. Germline CDR1 reads SGDLS; CDR2 reads YYNGEE. Trimming cost V 4 bases and J 7 bases; bases outside gene matches: 6. The CDR3 sequence is 16 residues long.